This TCR beta chain came from a study of control samples from healthy donors and cancer patients. The CDR3 length is 14 residues. Germline assignment: CDR1 SEHNR and CDR2 FQNEAQ (reference sequence). Sequencing used immunoSEQ multiplex PCR; TCRdb keeps in-frame clones, though not all of them. The sample consists of 170,000 or so clones, roughly 94% of them appearing once. On this clone itself: At one end, the junction sequence differs from germline, possibly due to a read error.

This TCR was recovered from a woman aged 18 to 35 in good health. The J gene is TRBJ1-4, the V gene TRBV7-9; D is ambiguous. Sequenced input: blood. For the CDR3, the DNA is TGTGCCAGCAGTCCGGGAGGGCCTAAAGAAAAACTGTTTTTT. Translation: CASSPGGPKEKLFF.